This TCR beta chain was found in a study of cytomegalovirus exposure and HLA in healthy donors. Study results and caveats: One variant, a missense change in DCLRE1C, was linked in a later analysis to TCR beta V- and J-gene trimming.

With respect to this clone: Antigen unknown.

A multiplex PCR was run with 60 Vbeta primers and 13 Jbeta primers. Some clones are missing from TCRdb's copy, which holds only in-frame ones; the method was immunoSEQ multiplex PCR. This sample yields 60,000 or so clones, of which 85% are seen a single time; about 10% belongs to the top ten. The germline V gene encodes CDR1 MDHEN and CDR2 SYDVKM. With V trimmed by 6 bases and J by 2 bases, 4 bases remained unmatched. The CDR3 length is 13 residues. The rearrangement links TRBV28 to TRBJ2-7; 7 nucleotides match TRBD1. The sequence derives from a female donor in good health and CMV-seronegative. The sequenced sample consisted of PBMCs. CDR3 bases: TGTGCCAGCAGCTCGGGACAGACCTACGAGCAGTACTTC. It translates to CASSSGQTYEQYF.